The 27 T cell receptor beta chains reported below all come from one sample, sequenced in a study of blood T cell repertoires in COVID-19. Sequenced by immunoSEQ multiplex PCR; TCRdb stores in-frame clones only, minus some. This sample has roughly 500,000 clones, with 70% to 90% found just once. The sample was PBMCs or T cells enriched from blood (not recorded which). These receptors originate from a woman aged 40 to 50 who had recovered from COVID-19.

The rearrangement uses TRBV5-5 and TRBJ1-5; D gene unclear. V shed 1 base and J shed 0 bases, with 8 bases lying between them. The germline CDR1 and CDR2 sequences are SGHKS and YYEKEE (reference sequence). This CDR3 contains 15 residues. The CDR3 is CASSLTDYSNQPQHF. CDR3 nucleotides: TGTGCCAGCAGCTTGACAGACTATAGCAATCAGCCCCAGCATTTT.

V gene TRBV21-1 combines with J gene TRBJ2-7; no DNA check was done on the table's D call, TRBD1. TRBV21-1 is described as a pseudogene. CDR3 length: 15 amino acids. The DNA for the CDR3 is TGTGCCAGCAGCAATCGGGACAGGGGCACCTACGAGCAGTACTTC. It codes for CASSNRDRGTYEQYF.

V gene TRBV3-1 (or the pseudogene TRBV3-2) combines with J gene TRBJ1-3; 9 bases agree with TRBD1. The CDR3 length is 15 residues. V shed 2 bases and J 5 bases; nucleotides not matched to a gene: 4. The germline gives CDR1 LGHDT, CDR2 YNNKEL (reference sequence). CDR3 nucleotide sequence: TGTGCCAGCAGCCAACCGGGACAGGGAAGAAACACCATATATTTT. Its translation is CASSQPGQGRNTIYF.

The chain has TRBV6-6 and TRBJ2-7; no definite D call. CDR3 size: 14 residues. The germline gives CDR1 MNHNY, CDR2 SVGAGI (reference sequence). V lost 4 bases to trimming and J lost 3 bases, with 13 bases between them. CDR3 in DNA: TGTGCCAGCAGTTTGGGCCTTCGTGACTACGAGCAGTACTTC. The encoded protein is CASSLGLRDYEQYF.

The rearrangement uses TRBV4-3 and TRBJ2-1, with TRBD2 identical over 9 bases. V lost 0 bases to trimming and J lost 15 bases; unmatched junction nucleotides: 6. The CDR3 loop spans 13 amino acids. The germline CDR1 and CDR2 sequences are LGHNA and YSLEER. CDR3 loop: CASSQEAGGEWFF. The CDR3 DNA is TGCGCCAGCAGCCAAGAGGCGGGGGGGGAATGGTTCTTC.

The CDR3 spells CASRRLSGSYEQYF. CDR3 DNA: TGTGCCAGCCGGAGGCTGTCGGGATCCTACGAGCAGTACTTC. The genes are TRBV5-6 and TRBJ2-7, with D possibly TRBD2 on 5 matching bases. With 7 bases removed from V and 1 base from J, the gap between germline ends came to 15 bases. The CDR3 totals 14 residues. Germline V gene data show CDR1 as SGHDT and CDR2 as YYEEEE.

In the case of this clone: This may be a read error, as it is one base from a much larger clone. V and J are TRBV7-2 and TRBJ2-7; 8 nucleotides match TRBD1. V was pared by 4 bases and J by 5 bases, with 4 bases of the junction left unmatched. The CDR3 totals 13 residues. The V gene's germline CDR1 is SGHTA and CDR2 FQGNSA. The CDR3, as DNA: TGTGCCAGCAGCTCCGGACAGGGCCACGAGCAGTACTTC. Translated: CASSSGQGHEQYF.

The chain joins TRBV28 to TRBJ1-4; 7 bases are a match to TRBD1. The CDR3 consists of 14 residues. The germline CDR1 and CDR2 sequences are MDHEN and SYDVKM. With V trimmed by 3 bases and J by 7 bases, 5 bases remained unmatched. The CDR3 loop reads CASSFYQGGEKLFF. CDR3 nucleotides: TGTGCCAGCAGTTTTTACCAGGGGGGTGAAAAACTGTTTTTT.

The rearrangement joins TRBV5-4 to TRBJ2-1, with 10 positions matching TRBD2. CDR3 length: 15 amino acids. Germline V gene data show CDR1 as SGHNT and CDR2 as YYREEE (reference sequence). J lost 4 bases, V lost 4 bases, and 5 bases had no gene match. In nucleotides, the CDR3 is TGTGCCAGCAGCCAAACTAGCGGGGTATACAATGAGCAGTTCTTC. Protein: CASSQTSGVYNEQFF.

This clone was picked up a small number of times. The CDR3 DNA follows: TGCAGCGTCCCCGGCGGCGGGAGCACAGATACGCAGTATTTT. Amino acids: CSVPGGGSTDTQYF. The chain joins TRBV29-1 to TRBJ2-3; D is perhaps TRBD2 (5 bases). The CDR3 runs to 14 residues. V dropped 6 bases and J dropped 0 bases, with 13 bases sitting between them. Germline CDR1 SQVTM, CDR2 ANQGSEA.

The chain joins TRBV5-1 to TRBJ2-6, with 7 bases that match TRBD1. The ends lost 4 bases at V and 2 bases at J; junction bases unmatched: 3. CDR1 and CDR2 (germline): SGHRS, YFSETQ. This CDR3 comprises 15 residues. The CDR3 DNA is TGCGCCAGCAGCGACCAGGGGGCTGGGGCCAACGTCCTGACTTTC. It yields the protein CASSDQGAGANVLTF.

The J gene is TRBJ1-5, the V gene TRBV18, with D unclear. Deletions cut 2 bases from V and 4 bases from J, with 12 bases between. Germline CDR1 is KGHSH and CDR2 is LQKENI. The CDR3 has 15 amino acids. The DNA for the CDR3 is TGTGCCAGCTCACCATCAGGTTTGTGGAATCAGCCCCAGCATTTT. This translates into CASSPSGLWNQPQHF. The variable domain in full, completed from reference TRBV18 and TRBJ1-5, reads NAGVMQNPRHLVRRRGQEARLRCSPMKGHSHVYWYRQLPEEGLKFMVYLQKENIIDESGMPKERFSAEFPKEGPSILRIQQVVRGDSAAYFCASSPSGLWNQPQHFGDGTRLSIL.

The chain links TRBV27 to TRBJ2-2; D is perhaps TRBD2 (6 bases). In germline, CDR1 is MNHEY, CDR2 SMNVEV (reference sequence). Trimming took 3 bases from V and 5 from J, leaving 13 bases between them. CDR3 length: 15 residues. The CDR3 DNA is TGTGCCAGCAGTTTCGGGGTCGGGGGAACCGGGGAGCTGTTTTTT. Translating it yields CASSFGVGGTGELFF.

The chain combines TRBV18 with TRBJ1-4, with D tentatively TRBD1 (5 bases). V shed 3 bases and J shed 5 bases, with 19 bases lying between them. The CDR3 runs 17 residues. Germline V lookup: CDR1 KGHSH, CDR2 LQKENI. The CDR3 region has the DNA TGTGCCAGCTCACCGATGATCACCGGGACTGCAAATGAAAAACTGTTTTTT. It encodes CASSPMITGTANEKLFF.

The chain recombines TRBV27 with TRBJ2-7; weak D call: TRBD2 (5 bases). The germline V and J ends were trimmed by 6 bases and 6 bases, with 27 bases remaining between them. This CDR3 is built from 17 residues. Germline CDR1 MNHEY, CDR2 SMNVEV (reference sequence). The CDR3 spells CASSRLYGIYEQLEQYF. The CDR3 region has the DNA TGTGCCAGCAGCCGTCTCTACGGGATTTACGAGCAACTCGAGCAGTACTTC.

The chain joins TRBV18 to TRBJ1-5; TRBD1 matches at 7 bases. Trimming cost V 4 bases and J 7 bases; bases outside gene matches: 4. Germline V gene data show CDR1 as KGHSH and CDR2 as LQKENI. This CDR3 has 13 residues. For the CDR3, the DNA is TGTGCCAGCTCACGACAGGGAAGCCAGCCCCAGCATTTT. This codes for CASSRQGSQPQHF.

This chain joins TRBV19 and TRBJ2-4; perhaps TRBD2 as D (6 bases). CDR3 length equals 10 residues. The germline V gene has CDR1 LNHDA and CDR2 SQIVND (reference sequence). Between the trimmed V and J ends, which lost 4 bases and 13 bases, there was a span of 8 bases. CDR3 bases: TGTGCCAGTAGTACGGGGGACCAGTACTTC. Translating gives CASSTGDQYF.

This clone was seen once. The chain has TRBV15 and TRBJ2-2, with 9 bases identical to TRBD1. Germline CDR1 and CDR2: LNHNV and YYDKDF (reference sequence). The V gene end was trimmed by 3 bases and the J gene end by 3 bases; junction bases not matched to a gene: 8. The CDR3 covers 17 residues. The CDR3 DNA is TGTGCCACCAGCAGCCCCATCACAGGGGGCTACACCGGGGAGCTGTTTTTT. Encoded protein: CATSSPITGGYTGELFF. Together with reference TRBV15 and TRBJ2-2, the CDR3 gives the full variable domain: DAMVIQNPRYQVTQFGKPVTLSCSQTLNHNVMYWYQQKSSQAPKLLFHYYDKDFNNEADTPDNFQSRRPNTSFCFLDIRSPGLGDTAMYLCATSSPITGGYTGELFFGEGSRLTVL.

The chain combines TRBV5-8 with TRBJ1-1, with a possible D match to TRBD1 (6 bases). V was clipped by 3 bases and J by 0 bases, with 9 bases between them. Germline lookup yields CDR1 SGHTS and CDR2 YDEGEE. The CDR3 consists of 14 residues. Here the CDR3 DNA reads TGTGCCAGCAGCTGGACAGTTATGAACACTGAAGCTTTCTTT. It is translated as CASSWTVMNTEAFF.

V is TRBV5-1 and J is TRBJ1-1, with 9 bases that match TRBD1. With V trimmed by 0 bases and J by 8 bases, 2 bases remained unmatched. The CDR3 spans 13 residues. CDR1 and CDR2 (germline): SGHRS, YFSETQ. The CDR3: CASSLDGQGEAFF. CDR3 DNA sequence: TGCGCCAGCAGCTTGGACGGACAGGGGGAAGCTTTCTTT.

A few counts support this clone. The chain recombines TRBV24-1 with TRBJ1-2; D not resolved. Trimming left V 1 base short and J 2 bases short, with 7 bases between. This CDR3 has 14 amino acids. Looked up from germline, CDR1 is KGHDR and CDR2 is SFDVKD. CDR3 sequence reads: CATSDFGENYGYTF. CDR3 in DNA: TGTGCCACCAGTGATTTTGGAGAAAACTATGGCTACACCTTC.

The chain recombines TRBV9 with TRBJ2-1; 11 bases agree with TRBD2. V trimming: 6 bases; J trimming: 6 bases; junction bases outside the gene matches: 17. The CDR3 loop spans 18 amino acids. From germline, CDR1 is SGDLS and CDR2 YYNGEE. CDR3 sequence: CASNDGLAGAVRPNEQFF. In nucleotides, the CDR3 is TGTGCCAGCAACGATGGACTAGCGGGCGCCGTTCGGCCCAATGAGCAGTTCTTC.

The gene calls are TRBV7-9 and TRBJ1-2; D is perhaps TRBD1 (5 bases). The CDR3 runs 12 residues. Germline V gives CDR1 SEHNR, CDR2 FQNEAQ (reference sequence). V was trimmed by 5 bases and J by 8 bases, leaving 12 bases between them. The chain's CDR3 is CASSQGPAGYTF. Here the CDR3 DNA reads TGTGCCAGCAGCCAGGGCCCCGCGGGCTACACCTTC.

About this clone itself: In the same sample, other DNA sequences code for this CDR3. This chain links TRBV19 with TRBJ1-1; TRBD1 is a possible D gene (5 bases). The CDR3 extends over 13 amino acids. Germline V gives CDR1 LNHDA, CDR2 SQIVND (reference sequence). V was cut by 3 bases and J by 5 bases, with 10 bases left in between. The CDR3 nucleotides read TGTGCCAGTAGTATTAGGGGAAGAACTGAAGCTTTCTTT. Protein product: CASSIRGRTEAFF.

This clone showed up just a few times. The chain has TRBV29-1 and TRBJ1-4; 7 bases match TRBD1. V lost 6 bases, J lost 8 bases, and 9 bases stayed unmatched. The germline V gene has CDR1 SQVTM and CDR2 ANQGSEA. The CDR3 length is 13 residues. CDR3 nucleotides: TGCAGCGTACACCCAGGGGGGACCGAAAAACTGTTTTTT. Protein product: CSVHPGGTEKLFF.

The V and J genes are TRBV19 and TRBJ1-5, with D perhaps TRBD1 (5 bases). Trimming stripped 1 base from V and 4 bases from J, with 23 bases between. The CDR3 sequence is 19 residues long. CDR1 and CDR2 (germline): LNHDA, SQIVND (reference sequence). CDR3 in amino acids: CASSIVRTGDVVGNQPQHF. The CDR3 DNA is TGTGCCAGTAGTATAGTAAGGACGGGGGACGTAGTGGGTAATCAGCCCCAGCATTTT.

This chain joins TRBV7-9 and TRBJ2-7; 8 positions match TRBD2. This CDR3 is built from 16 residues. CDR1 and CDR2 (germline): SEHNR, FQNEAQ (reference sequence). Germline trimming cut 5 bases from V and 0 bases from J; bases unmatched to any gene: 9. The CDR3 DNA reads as TGTGCCAGCAGCCCCCCGGGCGGGAGGTACTCCTACGAGCAGTACTTC. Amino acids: CASSPPGGRYSYEQYF.